This passage covers 28 T cell receptor beta chains from one sample sequenced in a study of immune characterization of retroperitoneal liposarcoma. TCRdb reanalysed the PCR reads using MiXCR and keeps one entry per CDR3 protein. This table has 6,500 to 7,000 distinct CDR3 sequences, approximately 28% appearing once. Sequenced material: blood. The receptors were gathered from a male donor with retroperitoneal liposarcoma.

This chain uses TRBV7-6 with TRBJ2-5; D remains ambiguous. CDR3 length equals 13 residues. Germline V gene lookup returns CDR1 SGHVS and CDR2 FNYEAQ. V was pared by 7 bases and J by 3 bases, with 12 bases between. Here the CDR3 reads CASIKDTEETQYF. The CDR3 nucleotides are TGTGCCAGCATAAAAGACACAGAAGAGACCCAGTACTTC.

This clonotype has just a few counts. This chain links TRBV30 with TRBJ1-2; 7 bases agree with TRBD1. The J segment lost 4 bases and the V segment lost 1 base, leaving 3 bases of the junction unmatched. CDR1 and CDR2 (germline): GTSNPN, SVGIG (reference sequence). The CDR3 sequence is 13 residues long. For the CDR3, the DNA is TGTGCCTGGAGTGACAGGGGACTCTATGGCTACACCTTC. Translation: CAWSDRGLYGYTF.

The chain joins TRBV4-1 to TRBJ2-1; a possible D gene is TRBD1 (6 bases). V was pared by 1 base and J by 10 bases, with 17 bases between. This CDR3 comprises 15 residues. Germline loops: CDR1 MGHRA, CDR2 YSYEKL. This chain's CDR3 is CASSQASPQTGEQFF. Here the CDR3 DNA reads TGCGCCAGCAGCCAAGCTTCCCCCCAGACAGGCGAGCAGTTCTTC.

The chain joins TRBV7-2 to TRBJ1-1; D may be TRBD1 (6 bases). From germline, CDR1 is SGHTA and CDR2 FQGNSA. The germline V and J ends were trimmed by 5 bases and 0 bases, with 10 bases remaining between them. This CDR3 has 14 residues. CDR3 sequence reads: CASSPRGLNTEAFF. The DNA of the CDR3 is TGTGCCAGCAGCCCGAGGGGGTTGAACACTGAAGCTTTCTTT.

This clonotype was recorded a few times. The chain combines TRBV23-1 with TRBJ1-2, with D hard to call. TRBV23-1 falls under the ORF class, with uncertain function. This CDR3 is built from 12 residues. Deletions cut 2 bases from V and 5 bases from J, with 6 bases between. The CDR3: CASSQGGYGYTF. The CDR3 DNA sequence: TGCGCCAGCAGTCAAGGCGGGTATGGCTACACCTTC.

Only a few counts were recorded for this clonotype. The rearrangement uses TRBV24-1 and TRBJ2-3; 9 nucleotides match TRBD1. Looked up from germline, CDR1 is KGHDR and CDR2 is SFDVKD. The V and J ends lost 5 bases and 2 bases, in that order; junction bases with no gene match: 4. The CDR3 is 15 residues long. In DNA, the CDR3 is TGTGCCACCAGTGCCCGGACAGGGGTCACAGATACGCAGTATTTT. This gives the protein CATSARTGVTDTQYF.

The rearrangement uses TRBV5-1 and TRBJ2-5; unclear D gene. The V gene lost 4 bases and the J gene lost 4 bases, with 17 bases spanning the gap. There are 15 residues in the CDR3. Germline values: CDR1 SGHRS, CDR2 YFSETQ. CDR3 DNA sequence: TGCGCCAGCAGCCCACAAGGGATCCGAGGAGAGACCCAGTACTTC. Protein product: CASSPQGIRGETQYF.

This clonotype showed up just a few times. J is TRBJ2-2 and V is TRBV6-5; 7 bases map to TRBD1. Trimming cost V 8 bases and J 6 bases; bases outside gene matches: 12. This CDR3 comprises 15 residues. CDR1 is MNHEY, CDR2 SVGAGI, per germline. The CDR3 DNA is TGTGCCAGCCGGCTCCGGGACAGTTACTCCGGGGAGCTGTTTTTT. This sequence encodes CASRLRDSYSGELFF.

This clonotype was seen ten or more times. V gene TRBV6-1 combines with J gene TRBJ2-3; 7 nucleotides agree with TRBD1. Germline trimming cut 5 bases from V and 0 bases from J; bases unmatched to any gene: 5. Germline V gene data show CDR1 as MNHNS and CDR2 as SASEGT. CDR3 length: 15 residues. The CDR3: CASSFRDRSTDTQYF. In DNA form, the CDR3 reads TGTGCCAGCAGTTTCCGGGACAGAAGCACAGATACGCAGTATTTT.

There are a few counts of this clonotype. The chain recombines TRBV6-6 with TRBJ2-4; D is perhaps TRBD1 (5 bases). The germline CDR1 and CDR2 sequences are MNHNY and SVGAGI (reference sequence). The CDR3 is made up of 13 amino acids. V lost 5 bases, J lost 9 bases, and 14 bases lay in between. The CDR3 sequence is CASSRTPQGIQYF. For the CDR3, the DNA is TGTGCCAGCAGTCGAACGCCCCAGGGCATTCAGTACTTC.

This clonotype was detected ten times or more. The CDR3 end shows no conserved phenylalanine or tryptophan, and so a read error is likely. The DNA is omitted, as the CDR3 cannot be located on it reliably, and the CDR3 follows TCRdb's listing. J is TRBJ2-6 and V is TRBV12-3 or TRBV12-4; the table assigns TRBD1, which was not confirmed against the DNA. The CDR3 totals 18 residues, both ends included. CDR3 sequence: CASSLSPLPQVGIQYFGA.

This chain connects TRBV20-1 to TRBJ2-1; D ambiguous. This CDR3 is built from 15 residues. Germline CDR1 is DFQATT and CDR2 is SNEGSKA (reference sequence). The V end lost 3 bases, the J end lost 5 bases, and 17 bases lay between the germline ends. The CDR3 DNA is TGCAGTGCTAGGCCCCTTGCGATACTTAACAATGAGCAGTTCTTC. Protein: CSARPLAILNNEQFF.

This clonotype has a count of ten or more. This chain connects TRBV6-1 to TRBJ1-6; no definite D call. In germline, CDR1 is MNHNS, CDR2 SASEGT. V shed 2 bases and J shed 10 bases, with 12 bases lying between them. CDR3 size: 14 residues. CDR3 sequence: CASSERYSHSPLHF. CDR3 nucleotides: TGTGCCAGCAGTGAACGGTACTCTCACTCACCCCTCCACTTT.

This clonotype ranks as medium-sized. The chain carries TRBV25-1 and TRBJ2-1, with 8 bases fitting TRBD1. The germline gives CDR1 MGHDK, CDR2 SYGVNS. The J segment lost 7 bases and the V segment lost 6 bases, leaving 14 bases of the junction unmatched. CDR3 length: 16 residues. CDR3 region: CASSGGVQGARNEQFF. The CDR3 DNA follows: TGTGCCAGCAGCGGCGGGGTTCAGGGGGCTAGGAATGAGCAGTTCTTC.

CDR3 sequence (DNA): TGTGCCAGCAGCCTGATCGGAGGGATAGGATCGTCCTACGAGCAGTACTTC. It translates to CASSLIGGIGSSYEQYF. The rearrangement uses TRBV7-6 and TRBJ2-7; tentatively, D is TRBD2 (6 bases). CDR3 length equals 17 residues. CDR1 SGHVS and CDR2 FNYEAQ come from the germline V gene. Trimming left V 5 bases short and J 1 base short, with 21 bases between.

V and J are TRBV6-1 and TRBJ1-1, with unresolved D. The CDR3 covers 11 residues. Germline CDR1 reads MNHNS; CDR2 reads SASEGT. Trimming cost V 6 bases and J 5 bases, with 7 bases left between them. CDR3: CASRGRTEAFF. The CDR3 region has the DNA TGTGCCAGCAGAGGACGGACTGAAGCTTTCTTT.

Many counts were recorded for this clonotype. The rearrangement joins TRBV7-3 to TRBJ2-1; the match to TRBD2 covers 12 bases. The ends lost 4 bases at V and 7 bases at J; junction bases unmatched: 5. The CDR3 covers 15 residues. Germline V gives CDR1 SGHTA, CDR2 FQGTGA. As DNA, the CDR3 is TGTGCCAGCAGCTACAGACTAGCGGGAGTTAATGAGCAGTTCTTC. This translates into CASSYRLAGVNEQFF.

The chain has TRBV6-6 and TRBJ2-4; TRBD2 agrees at 8 bases. The DNA end is a closer match to TRBJ2-5, so the J assignment may be wrong. The germline gives CDR1 MNHNY, CDR2 SVGAGI (reference sequence). The CDR3 covers 18 residues. CDR3 region: CASSYGRATGGLQETQYF. The DNA for the CDR3 is TGTGCCAGCAGTTACGGTAGAGCGACGGGGGGGCTCCAAGAGACCCAGTACTTC.

In this sample, this clonotype turned up many times. This rearrangement joins TRBV7-9 to TRBJ2-5; D is unresolved. The better agreement between TRBJ2-7 and the DNA end casts doubt on the J call. CDR3 size: 13 residues. Germline V gives CDR1 SEHNR, CDR2 FQNEAQ (reference sequence). CDR3 sequence reads: CASSSDRVYEQYF. The CDR3 nucleotides are TGTGCCAGCAGCTCTGACCGAGTCTACGAGCAGTACTTC.

DNA of the CDR3: TGTGCCAGCAGCTGGCGTCGGACAGGAGGGAACACTGAAGCTTTCTTT. Amino acid sequence: CASSWRRTGGNTEAFF. The V and J genes are TRBV7-2 and TRBJ1-1; TRBD1 agrees at 7 bases. The V gene's germline CDR1 is SGHTA and CDR2 FQGNSA. This CDR3 has 16 residues. With 4 bases clipped from V and 1 base from J, the junction kept 9 bases outside the gene matches.

The chain is built from TRBV6-1 and TRBJ2-1, with 7 bases lining up with TRBD2. The CDR3 runs 17 residues. V was clipped by 2 bases and J by 5 bases; unmatched bases: 12. Germline CDR1 is MNHNS and CDR2 is SASEGT. CDR3 residues: CASSESFPGGPHNEQFF. CDR3 DNA: TGTGCCAGCAGTGAATCGTTTCCGGGAGGACCCCACAATGAGCAGTTCTTC.

Regarding this clonotype: Since the CDR3 does not end with the conserved phenylalanine or tryptophan, this likely comes from a read error. The DNA is omitted, as the CDR3 cannot be located on it reliably, and the CDR3 follows TCRdb's listing. CDR3: CASSLSPLPQVGIQYFGP. This chain links TRBV12-3 or TRBV12-4 with TRBJ2-3; TRBD2 is taken as the D call from the table, unchecked against the DNA. The CDR3 sequence runs 18 residues, both termini included.

Comment on this clonotype: One junction end disagrees with the germline gene, perhaps due to a read error. V and J are TRBV6-8 and TRBJ1-6; D call uncertain. The germline gives CDR1 MNHGY, CDR2 SAAAGT. This CDR3 is 15 amino acids long. The CDR3 spells CASRETSGRVDEQYF. The CDR3 DNA reads as TGTGCCAGCAGGGAGACTAGCGGGAGGGTGGACGAGCAGTACTTT.

J is TRBJ1-2 and V is TRBV28; no clear D. Germline CDR1 and CDR2: MDHEN and SYDVKM. CDR3 size: 14 residues. Trimming cost V 4 bases and J 8 bases, with 17 bases left between them. CDR3 region: CASSSTGIIGGYTF. The CDR3 DNA sequence: TGTGCCAGCAGTTCCACCGGGATCATAGGGGGCTACACCTTC.

The chain recombines TRBV12-3 or TRBV12-4 with TRBJ2-1; 9 nucleotides line up with TRBD1. The CDR3 has 13 residues. V shed 5 bases and J 9 bases; nucleotides not matched to a gene: 5. CDR3 nucleotides: TGTGCCAGCAGTGCGTTGACAGGGGGTGAGCAGTTCTTC. It translates to CASSALTGGEQFF.

J is TRBJ2-1 and V is TRBV6-1, with 9 positions matching TRBD1. CDR1 is MNHNS and CDR2 is SASEGT in the germline V gene. The CDR3 is 13 amino acids. V gave up 6 bases and J gave up 8 bases; unmatched junction bases: 5. The DNA for the CDR3 is TGTGCCAGCAGACAGGGGGCAGGCGATGAGCAGTTCTTC. This sequence encodes CASRQGAGDEQFF.

This chain uses TRBV5-1 with TRBJ2-1; a possible D gene is TRBD1 (6 bases). The V gene lost 0 bases and the J gene lost 9 bases, with 13 bases spanning the gap. The CDR3 runs 14 residues. CDR1 is SGHRS and CDR2 is YFSETQ in the germline V gene. The CDR3 reads CASSLGTESGEQFF. The CDR3 region has the DNA TGCGCCAGCAGCTTGGGGACAGAGAGCGGTGAGCAGTTCTTC.

In this sample, this clonotype turned up many times. This sequence joins TRBV12-3 or TRBV12-4 and TRBJ2-1; D could derive from TRBD1 or TRBD2 (5 bases each). With 6 bases removed from V and 10 bases from J, the gap between germline ends came to 22 bases. This CDR3 spans 15 amino acids. The CDR3: CASRHEGSPPYEQFF. The CDR3 nucleotides read TGTGCCAGCAGGCACGAGGGGTCCCCTCCCTACGAGCAGTTCTTC.